This TCR beta chain was obtained from a study of blood T cell repertoires in COVID-19 (dated by TCRdb to 2020 to 2022). As for the study more broadly: Samples covering the acute and convalescent phases of COVID-19 were provided by collaborators in the United States, Italy and Spain. The prospective study material was composed of cDNA or gDNA derived from T cells, B-cell-depleted T cells, or PBMCs. Subjects who had been exposed to COVID-19, were actively infected with it, or had recovered from it provided the deeply sampled blood TCRbeta repertoires that made up the dataset. The repertoires were made available in a free public database intended to serve as a resource for research on the immune response to SARS-CoV-2. The samples were drawn from two sources: the first 160 participants of the ongoing ImmuneRACE study, and 950 to 1,500 subjects contributed by 6 global collaborators. A de-identified subject ID, COVID-19 status, age in years and sex were almost always included in the sample metadata. Where available, HLA class I and class II types were obtained from metadata supplied by the sample provider rather than from assay-based typing.

Of note for this clone: Its antigen specificity is not known. No per-base quality is available; no much larger clone lies one base away.

The immunoSEQ Assay, a bias-controlled multiplex PCR, was used to amplify TCRbeta CDR3 regions from genomic DNA. The published analysis was carried out like this. Within the assay, amplification of reference gene primers was used to estimate how many nucleated cells each sample contained. To quantify the absolute abundance of each unique TCRbeta CDR3 rearrangement, sequence reads were collapsed and filtered. For each sample, productive Simpson clonality was calculated as the square root of Simpson's diversity index over productive rearrangements. This is the immuneACCESS table as TCRdb keeps it, with only in-frame sequences that have V and J called. A part of the clones is gone; compared with another copy, unresolved V genes explain less than half, and the rest is unexplained. V and J calls and clone size come straight from that table; D and trimming were deduced from the DNA. The sample table shows around 270,000 clones, and 86% are seen once. The top ten constitute roughly 9.8% of the sample.

V has 1 base trimmed and J has 2 bases trimmed; junction bases matching no gene number 3. From the cysteine up to the phenylalanine, the CDR3 has a length of 15 residues. Solely the CDR3 DNA is kept, with 45 bases framed from the first base. According to the germline V gene, CDR1 reads MDHEN and CDR2 reads SYDVKM. Another Seattle source contributed samples from volunteer blood donors who had recovered from COVID-19. Collaborating institutions collected whole blood in K2EDTA tubes following their own protocols. Collaborator samples were shipped for TCRbeta analysis as frozen whole blood, isolated PBMCs, or DNA extracted from either sample type. Paper-wide results and their limitations: The amount of clinical and demographic metadata varied by source and participant and was provided uncurated.

The material sequenced was peripheral blood. The chain is made from TRBV28 and TRBJ2-5, with 8 middle bases fitting TRBD1. The TCR originated in a man aged 35-49 years who had recovered from COVID-19. The DNA sequence reads TGTGCCAGCAGTTTATTAACAGGGGGGCAAGAGACCCAGTACTTC. It is translated as CASSLLTGGQETQYF.